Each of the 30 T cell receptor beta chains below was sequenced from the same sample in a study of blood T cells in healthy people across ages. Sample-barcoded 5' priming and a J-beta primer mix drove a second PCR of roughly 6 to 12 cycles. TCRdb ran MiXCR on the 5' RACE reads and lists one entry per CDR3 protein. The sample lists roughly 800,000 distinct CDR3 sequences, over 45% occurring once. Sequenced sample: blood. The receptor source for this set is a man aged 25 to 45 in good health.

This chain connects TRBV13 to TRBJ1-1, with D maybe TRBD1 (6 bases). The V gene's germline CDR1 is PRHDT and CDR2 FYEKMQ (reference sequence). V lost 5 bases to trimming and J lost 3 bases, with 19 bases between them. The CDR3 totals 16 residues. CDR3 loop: CASSPLLGGLDTEAFF. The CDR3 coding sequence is TGTGCCAGCAGCCCGCTACTCGGGGGGCTGGACACTGAAGCTTTCTTT.

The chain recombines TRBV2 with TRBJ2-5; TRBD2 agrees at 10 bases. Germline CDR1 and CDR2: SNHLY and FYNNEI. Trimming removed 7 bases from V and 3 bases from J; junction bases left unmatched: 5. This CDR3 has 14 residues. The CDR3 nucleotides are TGTGCCAGCAAAGGTCTAGCGGGGGAAGAGACCCAGTACTTC. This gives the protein CASKGLAGEETQYF.

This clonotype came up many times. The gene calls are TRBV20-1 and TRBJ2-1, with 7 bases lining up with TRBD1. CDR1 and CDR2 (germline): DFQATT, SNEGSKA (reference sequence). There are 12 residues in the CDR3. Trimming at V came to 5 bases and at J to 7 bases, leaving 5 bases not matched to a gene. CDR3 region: CSAQIRGNEQFF. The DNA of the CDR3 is TGCAGTGCTCAGATCAGGGGGAATGAGCAGTTCTTC.

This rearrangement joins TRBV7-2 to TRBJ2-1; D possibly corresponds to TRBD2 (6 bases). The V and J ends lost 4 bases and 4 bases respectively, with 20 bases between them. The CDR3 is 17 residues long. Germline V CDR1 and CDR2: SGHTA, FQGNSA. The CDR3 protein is CASSSGGLASAYNEQFF. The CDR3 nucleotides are TGTGCCAGCAGCTCTGGGGGGTTGGCTAGCGCGTACAATGAGCAGTTCTTC.

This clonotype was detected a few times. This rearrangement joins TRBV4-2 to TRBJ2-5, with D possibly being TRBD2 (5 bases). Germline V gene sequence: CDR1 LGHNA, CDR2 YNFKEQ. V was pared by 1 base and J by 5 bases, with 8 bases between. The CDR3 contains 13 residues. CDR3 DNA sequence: TGTGCCAGCAGCCAAGCGAGGGTTGAGACCCAGTACTTC. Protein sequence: CASSQARVETQYF.

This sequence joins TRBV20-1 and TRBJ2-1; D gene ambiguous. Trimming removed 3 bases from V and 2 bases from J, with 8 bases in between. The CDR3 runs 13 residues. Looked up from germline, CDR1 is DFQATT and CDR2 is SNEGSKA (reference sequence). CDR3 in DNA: TGCAGTGCTAGGTATAGACCCTACAATGAGCAGTTCTTC. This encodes CSARYRPYNEQFF.

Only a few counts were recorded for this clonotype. The CDR3 DNA reads TGCAGCGTCTCGGAGACAGGGGGCTACGAGCAGTACTTC. This sequence encodes CSVSETGGYEQYF. This chain connects TRBV29-1 to TRBJ2-7, with 9 nucleotides matching TRBD1. The length of the CDR3 is 13 residues. CDR1 SQVTM and CDR2 ANQGSEA come from the germline V gene. The J segment lost 3 bases and the V segment lost 6 bases, leaving 6 bases of the junction unmatched.

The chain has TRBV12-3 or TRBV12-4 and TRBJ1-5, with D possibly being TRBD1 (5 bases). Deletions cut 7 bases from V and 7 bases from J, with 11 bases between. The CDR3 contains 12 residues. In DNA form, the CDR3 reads TGTGCCAGCACCCAAGGGGACCAGCCCCAGCATTTT. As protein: CASTQGDQPQHF.

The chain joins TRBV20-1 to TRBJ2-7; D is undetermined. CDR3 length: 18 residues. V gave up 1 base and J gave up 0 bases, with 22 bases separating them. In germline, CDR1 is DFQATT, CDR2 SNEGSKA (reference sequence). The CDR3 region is CSARAHGVRISSSYEQYF. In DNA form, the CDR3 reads TGCAGTGCTAGAGCTCACGGAGTTCGCATTAGTAGCTCCTACGAGCAGTACTTC.

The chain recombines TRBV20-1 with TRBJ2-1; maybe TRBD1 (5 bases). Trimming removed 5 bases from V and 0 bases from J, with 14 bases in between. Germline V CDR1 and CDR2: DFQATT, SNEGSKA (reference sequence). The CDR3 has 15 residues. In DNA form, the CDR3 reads TGCAGTGCTTGGGTCACCGACAGCTCCTACAATGAGCAGTTCTTC. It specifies CSAWVTDSSYNEQFF.

The CDR3 is CSVGLAGLDTQYF. Written as DNA, the CDR3 is TGCAGCGTTGGCCTAGCGGGCCTAGATACGCAGTATTTT. The V call is TRBV29-1, the J call TRBJ2-3; 8 bases align to TRBD2. Unmatched junction bases numbered 5, after V lost 4 bases and J lost 5 bases. Germline loops: CDR1 SQVTM, CDR2 ANQGSEA. The CDR3 is 13 residues long.

The CDR3 reads CASSLDRETAEGQYF. CDR3 DNA: TGTGCCAGCAGCCTAGACAGGGAGACTGCTGAGGGGCAGTACTTC. This sequence joins TRBV28 and TRBJ2-5, with 7 nucleotides matching TRBD1. V was pared by 6 bases and J by 11 bases, with 18 bases of the junction left unmatched. This CDR3 spans 15 amino acids. The V gene's germline CDR1 is MDHEN and CDR2 SYDVKM. Based on the CDR3 plus reference TRBV28 and TRBJ2-5, the full variable domain is DVKVTQSSRYLVKRTGEKVFLECVQDMDHENMFWYRQDPGLGLRLIYFSYDVKMKEKGDIPEGYSVSREKKERFSLILESASTNQTSMYLCASSLDRETAEGQYFGPGTRLLVL.

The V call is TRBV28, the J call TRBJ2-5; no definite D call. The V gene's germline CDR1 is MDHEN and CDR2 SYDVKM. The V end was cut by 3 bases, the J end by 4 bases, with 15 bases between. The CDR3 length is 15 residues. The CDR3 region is CASSLKSVHSETQYF. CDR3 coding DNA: TGTGCCAGCAGTTTGAAAAGCGTTCACTCAGAGACCCAGTACTTC. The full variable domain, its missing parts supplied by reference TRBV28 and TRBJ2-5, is DVKVTQSSRYLVKRTGEKVFLECVQDMDHENMFWYRQDPGLGLRLIYFSYDVKMKEKGDIPEGYSVSREKKERFSLILESASTNQTSMYLCASSLKSVHSETQYFGPGTRLLVL.

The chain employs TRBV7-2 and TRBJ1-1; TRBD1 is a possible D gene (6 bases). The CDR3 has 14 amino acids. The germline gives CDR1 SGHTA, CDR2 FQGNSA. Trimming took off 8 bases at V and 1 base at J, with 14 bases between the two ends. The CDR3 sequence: CASLIGGTNTEAFF. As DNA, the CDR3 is TGTGCCAGCCTAATAGGGGGAACGAACACTGAAGCTTTCTTT. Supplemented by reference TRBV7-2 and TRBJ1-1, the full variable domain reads GAGVSQSPSNKVTEKGKDVELRCDPISGHTALYWYRQSLGQGLEFLIYFQGNSAPDKSGLPSDRFSAERTGGSVSTLTIQRTQQEDSAVYLCASLIGGTNTEAFFGQGTRLTVV.

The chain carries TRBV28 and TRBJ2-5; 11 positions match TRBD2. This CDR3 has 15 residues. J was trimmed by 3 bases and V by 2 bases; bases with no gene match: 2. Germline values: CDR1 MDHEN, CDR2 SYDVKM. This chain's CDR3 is CASSLTSGSKETQYF. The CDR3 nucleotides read TGTGCCAGCAGTTTAACTAGCGGGAGCAAAGAGACCCAGTACTTC.

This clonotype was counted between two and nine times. The CDR3, as DNA: TGCAGTGCTAGAGGGTCGACTAGCGGGTCCGATGAGCAGTTCTTC. Translation gives CSARGSTSGSDEQFF. V gene TRBV20-1 combines with J gene TRBJ2-1, with TRBD2 matching 10 bases. V lost 1 base to trimming and J lost 8 bases; unmatched junction nucleotides: 8. CDR1 is DFQATT, CDR2 SNEGSKA, per germline (reference sequence). The CDR3 consists of 15 residues.

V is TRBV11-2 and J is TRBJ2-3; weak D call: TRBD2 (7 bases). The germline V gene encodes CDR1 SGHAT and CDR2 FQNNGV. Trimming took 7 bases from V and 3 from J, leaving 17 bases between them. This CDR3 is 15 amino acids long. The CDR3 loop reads CASNRVGGRTDTQYF. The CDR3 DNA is TGTGCCAGCAACAGAGTGGGGGGGCGAACAGATACGCAGTATTTT. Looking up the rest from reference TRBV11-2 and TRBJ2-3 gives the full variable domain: EAGVAQSPRYKIIEKRQSVAFWCNPISGHATLYWYQQILGQGPKLLIQFQNNGVVDDSQLPKDRFSAERLKGVDSTLKIQPAKLEDSAVYLCASNRVGGRTDTQYFGPGTRLTVL.

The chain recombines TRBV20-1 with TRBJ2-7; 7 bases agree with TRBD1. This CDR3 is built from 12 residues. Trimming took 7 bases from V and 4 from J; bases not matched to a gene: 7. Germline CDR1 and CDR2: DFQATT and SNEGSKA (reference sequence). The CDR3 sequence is CSVATGVYEQYF. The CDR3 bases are TGCAGTGTCGCAACAGGGGTTTACGAGCAGTACTTC.

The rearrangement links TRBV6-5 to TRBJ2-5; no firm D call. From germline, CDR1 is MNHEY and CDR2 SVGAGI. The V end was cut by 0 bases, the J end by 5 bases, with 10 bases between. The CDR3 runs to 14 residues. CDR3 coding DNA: TGTGCCAGCAGTTACTCGAACAGCGTTGAGACCCAGTACTTC. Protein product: CASSYSNSVETQYF.

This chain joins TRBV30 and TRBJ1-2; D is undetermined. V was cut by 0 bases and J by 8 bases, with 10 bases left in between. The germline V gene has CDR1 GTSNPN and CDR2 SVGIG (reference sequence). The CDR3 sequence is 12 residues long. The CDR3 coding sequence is TGTGCCTGGAGTGTCGTCGGTCGGGGCTACACCTTC. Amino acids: CAWSVVGRGYTF.

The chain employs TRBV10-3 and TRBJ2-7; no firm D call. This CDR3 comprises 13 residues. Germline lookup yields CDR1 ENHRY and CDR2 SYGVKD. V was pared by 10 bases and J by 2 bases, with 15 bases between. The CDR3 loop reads CATTGEVTYEQYF. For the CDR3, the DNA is TGTGCCACAACCGGAGAGGTTACCTACGAGCAGTACTTC.

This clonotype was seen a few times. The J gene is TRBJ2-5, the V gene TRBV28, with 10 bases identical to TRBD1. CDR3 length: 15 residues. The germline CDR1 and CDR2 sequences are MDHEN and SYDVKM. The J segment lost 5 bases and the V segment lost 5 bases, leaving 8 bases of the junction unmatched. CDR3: CASSLRTGGWETQYF. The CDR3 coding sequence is TGTGCCAGCAGTCTACGGACAGGGGGTTGGGAGACCCAGTACTTC.

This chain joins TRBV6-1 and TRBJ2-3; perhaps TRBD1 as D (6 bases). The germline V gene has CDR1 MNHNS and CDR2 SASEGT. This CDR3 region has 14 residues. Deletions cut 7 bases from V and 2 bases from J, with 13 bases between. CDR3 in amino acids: CASTPRGTTDTQYF. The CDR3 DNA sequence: TGTGCCAGCACCCCAAGGGGGACCACAGATACGCAGTATTTT.

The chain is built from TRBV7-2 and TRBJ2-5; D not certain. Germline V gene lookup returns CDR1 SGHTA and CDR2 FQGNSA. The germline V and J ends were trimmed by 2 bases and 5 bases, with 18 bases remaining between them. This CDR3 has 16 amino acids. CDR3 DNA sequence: TGTGCCAGCAGCTTAATATCCGACCCCCTCGGGGAGACCCAGTACTTC. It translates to CASSLISDPLGETQYF.

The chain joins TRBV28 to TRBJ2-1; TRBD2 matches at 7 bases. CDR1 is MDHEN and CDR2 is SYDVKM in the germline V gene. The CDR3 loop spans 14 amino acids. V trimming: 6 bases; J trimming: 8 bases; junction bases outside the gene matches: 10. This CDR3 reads CASRSPGGSDEQFF. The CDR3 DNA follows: TGTGCCAGCAGGAGTCCGGGAGGTAGCGATGAGCAGTTCTTC.

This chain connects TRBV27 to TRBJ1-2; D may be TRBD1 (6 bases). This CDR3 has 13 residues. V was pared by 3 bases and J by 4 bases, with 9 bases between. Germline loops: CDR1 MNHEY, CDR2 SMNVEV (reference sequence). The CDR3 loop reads CASSFAGVYGYTF. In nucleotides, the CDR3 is TGTGCCAGCAGTTTCGCAGGGGTCTATGGCTACACCTTC.

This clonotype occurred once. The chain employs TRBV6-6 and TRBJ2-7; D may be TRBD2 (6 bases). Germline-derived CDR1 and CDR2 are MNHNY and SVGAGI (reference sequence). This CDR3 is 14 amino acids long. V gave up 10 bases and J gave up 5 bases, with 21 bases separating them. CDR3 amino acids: CANTRDSGTHEQYF. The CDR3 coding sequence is TGTGCCAACACCCGGGACTCCGGCACCCACGAGCAGTACTTC.

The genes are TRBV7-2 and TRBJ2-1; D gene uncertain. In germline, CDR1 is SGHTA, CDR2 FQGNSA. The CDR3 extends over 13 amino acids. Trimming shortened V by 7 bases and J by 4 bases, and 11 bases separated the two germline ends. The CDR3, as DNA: TGTGCCAGCACCATGCAAAGTTACAATGAGCAGTTCTTC. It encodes CASTMQSYNEQFF. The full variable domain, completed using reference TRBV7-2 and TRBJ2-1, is GAGVSQSPSNKVTEKGKDVELRCDPISGHTALYWYRQSLGQGLEFLIYFQGNSAPDKSGLPSDRFSAERTGGSVSTLTIQRTQQEDSAVYLCASTMQSYNEQFFGPGTRLTVL.

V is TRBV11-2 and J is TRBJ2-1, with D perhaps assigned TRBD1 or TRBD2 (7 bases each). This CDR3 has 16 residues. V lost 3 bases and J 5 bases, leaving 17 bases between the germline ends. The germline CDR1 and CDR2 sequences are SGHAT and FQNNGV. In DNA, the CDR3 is TGTGCCAGCAGCTTTTCTCCAGGGGGGGGGAACAATGAGCAGTTCTTC. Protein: CASSFSPGGGNNEQFF.

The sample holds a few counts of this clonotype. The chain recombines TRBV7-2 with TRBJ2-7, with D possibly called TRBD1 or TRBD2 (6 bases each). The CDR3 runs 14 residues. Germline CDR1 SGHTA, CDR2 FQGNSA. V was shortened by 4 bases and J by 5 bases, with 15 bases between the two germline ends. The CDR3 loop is CASSWGAVRNEQYF. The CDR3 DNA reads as TGTGCCAGCAGCTGGGGGGCGGTGAGAAACGAGCAGTACTTC.